A single sample gave rise to the 16 T cell receptor beta chains below, sequenced in a study of T-cell memory formation after mild COVID-19. TCRdb called the 5' RACE reads again in MiXCR, with one record for every CDR3 protein. Of about 360,000 distinct CDR3 sequences listed, 13% to 15% are singletons. The sequenced material came from PBMCs or a T cell subset sorted from them (not recorded which). The receptors here all came from a man aged 18-30 years who had mild COVID-19 (a few samples of this study predate the infection). Cell type and time point are not known.

V gene TRBV18 combines with J gene TRBJ1-2, with 10 bases fitting TRBD1. Looked up from germline, CDR1 is KGHSH and CDR2 is LQKENI. This CDR3 has 14 residues. The V segment lost 6 bases and the J segment 7 bases; nucleotides outside the gene matches: 8. CDR3 sequence: CASSMTGGFGGYTF. The CDR3 DNA follows: TGTGCCAGCTCGATGACAGGGGGCTTCGGTGGCTACACCTTC.

This rearrangement joins TRBV12-3 or TRBV12-4 to TRBJ2-5, with TRBD2 matching over 11 bases. The length of the CDR3 is 17 residues. J gave up 5 bases and V 5 bases, and 13 bases lay outside the gene matches. This CDR3 is CASSPAQTSGGGETQYF. The CDR3 DNA sequence: TGTGCCAGCAGTCCAGCCCAAACTAGCGGGGGAGGTGAGACCCAGTACTTC.

This clonotype was found many times. As DNA, the CDR3 is TGCGCCAGCAGCTTAATACGGGTTCACCGACCCACAGATACGCAGTATTTT. It codes for CASSLIRVHRPTDTQYF. The chain links TRBV5-1 to TRBJ2-3; the D is unclear. This CDR3 is built from 17 residues. V lost 2 bases and J 2 bases, leaving 18 bases between the germline ends. CDR1 is SGHRS, CDR2 YFSETQ, per germline.

The chain combines TRBV4-1 with TRBJ1-6; D gene unclear. V gave up 3 bases and J gave up 7 bases, with 4 bases separating them. The length of the CDR3 is 12 residues. The germline CDR1 and CDR2 sequences are MGHRA and YSYEKL. CDR3 nucleotide sequence: TGCGCCAGCAGCCAGGGGAATTCACCCCTCCACTTT. Its protein is CASSQGNSPLHF.

V gene TRBV7-9 combines with J gene TRBJ2-2; a weak D match, TRBD2 (7 bases). Trimming took 7 bases from V and 7 from J, leaving 16 bases between them. Germline V lookup: CDR1 SEHNR, CDR2 FQNEAQ (reference sequence). This CDR3 spans 14 amino acids. The CDR3 sequence: CASNHGGLDGELFF. For the CDR3, the DNA is TGTGCCAGCAACCACGGGGGGCTCGACGGGGAGCTGTTTTTT.

The chain is built from TRBV7-2 and TRBJ2-7; 11 nucleotides agree with TRBD2. Looked up from germline, CDR1 is SGHTA and CDR2 is FQGNSA. The CDR3 contains 15 residues. J gave up 0 bases and V 4 bases, and 2 bases lay outside the gene matches. CDR3 nucleotide sequence: TGTGCCAGCAGCTCACTAGCGGGGGTCTCCTACGAGCAGTACTTC. Translated, it gives CASSSLAGVSYEQYF. The full variable domain, in which reference TRBV7-2 and TRBJ2-7 provide the parts outside the CDR3, is GAGVSQSPSNKVTEKGKDVELRCDPISGHTALYWYRQSLGQGLEFLIYFQGNSAPDKSGLPSDRFSAERTGGSVSTLTIQRTQQEDSAVYLCASSSLAGVSYEQYFGPGTRLTVT.

This clonotype was detected ten times or more. The chain is built from TRBV12-3 or TRBV12-4 and TRBJ2-2; 13 bases align to TRBD2. V shed 3 bases and J 5 bases; nucleotides not matched to a gene: 12. The CDR3 contains 19 residues. Here the CDR3 DNA reads TGTGCCAGCAGTTTGTTCCGGACTAGCGGGGGTATTTGGACCGGGGAGCTGTTTTTT. Protein sequence: CASSLFRTSGGIWTGELFF.

This rearrangement joins TRBV10-2 to TRBJ2-5; D not resolved. Per the germline V gene, CDR1 is WSHSY and CDR2 is SAAADI. The CDR3 extends over 12 amino acids. V was clipped by 8 bases and J by 1 base, with 8 bases between them. CDR3 nucleotides: TGCGCCAGCGCGGCAGGCCAAGAGACCCAGTACTTC. Protein product: CASAAGQETQYF.

This chain joins TRBV5-1 and TRBJ2-1, with TRBD1 as a possible D gene (7 bases). Looked up from germline, CDR1 is SGHRS and CDR2 is YFSETQ. Trimming took 0 bases from V and 6 from J, leaving 13 bases between them. The CDR3 consists of 15 residues. The CDR3 spells CASSLDRGGFNEQFF. CDR3 sequence (DNA): TGCGCCAGCAGCTTGGACAGGGGAGGTTTCAATGAGCAGTTCTTC.

This clonotype was counted only a few times. The CDR3 DNA sequence: TGTGCCAGCAGTGAATATTGGGACCTGGGGAATGAGCAGTTCTTC. Amino acids: CASSEYWDLGNEQFF. The chain couples TRBV25-1 to TRBJ2-1, with D perhaps assigned TRBD1 or TRBD2 (5 bases each). The CDR3 length is 15 residues. The V gene lost 0 bases and the J gene lost 7 bases, with 13 bases spanning the gap. CDR1 is MGHDK, CDR2 SYGVNS, per germline.

This chain connects TRBV20-1 to TRBJ2-2; D possibly uses TRBD1 or TRBD2 (5 bases each). V lost 3 bases to trimming and J lost 7 bases, with 15 bases between them. Germline lookup yields CDR1 DFQATT and CDR2 SNEGSKA (reference sequence). This CDR3 comprises 14 residues. CDR3 nucleotide sequence: TGCAGTGCTAGCCCGGGGACGGGCGGCGGGGAGCTGTTTTTT. It yields the protein CSASPGTGGGELFF.

This clonotype was seen a handful of times. The V and J genes are TRBV6-5 and TRBJ1-1, with D tentatively TRBD1 (5 bases). The CDR3 spans 13 residues. With 2 bases removed from V and 7 bases from J, the gap between germline ends came to 11 bases. From germline, CDR1 is MNHEY and CDR2 SVGAGI. CDR3 sequence reads: CASSYVSGGEAFF. In DNA form, the CDR3 reads TGTGCCAGCAGTTACGTTTCGGGGGGTGAAGCTTTCTTT.

This clonotype was seen repeatedly, ten times or more. V gene TRBV6-4 combines with J gene TRBJ2-1; no clear D. The CDR3 has 12 amino acids. V was trimmed by 6 bases and J by 4 bases, leaving 7 bases between them. Germline V lookup: CDR1 MRHNA, CDR2 SNTAGT. The CDR3 DNA sequence: TGTGCCAGCAGAGGACCTTACAATGAGCAGTTCTTC. Its translation: CASRGPYNEQFF.

This clonotype was counted ten times or more. V gene TRBV4-3 combines with J gene TRBJ1-3; D is undetermined. The V gene lost 1 base and the J gene lost 2 bases, with 15 bases spanning the gap. Per germline, CDR1 LGHNA and CDR2 YSLEER. The CDR3 runs 17 residues. The CDR3 here is CASSQAYKVITGNTIYF. CDR3 nucleotides: TGCGCCAGCAGCCAAGCCTACAAGGTCATAACTGGAAACACCATATATTTT.

This clonotype occurred a few times. The chain uses TRBV23-1 and TRBJ2-6; D unclear. TRBV23-1 is reported as an ORF; its role is uncertain. This CDR3 has 20 residues. V lost 1 base and J lost 2, with 21 bases in between. In DNA, the CDR3 is TGCGCCAGCAGTCAATTGTTGGGAATCCGCGACTGGACTGGGGCCAACGTCCTGACTTTC. Translated, it gives CASSQLLGIRDWTGANVLTF.

This clonotype turned up a few times. This chain connects TRBV6-6 to TRBJ2-7; possibly TRBD1 for D (5 bases). The V gene lost 6 bases and the J gene lost 2 bases, with 11 bases spanning the gap. The CDR3 totals 13 residues. Looked up from germline, CDR1 is MNHNY and CDR2 is SVGAGI (reference sequence). The CDR3 region is CASSRYRTYEQYV. In DNA, the CDR3 is TGTGCCAGCAGCCGCTACAGGACCTACGAGCAGTACGTC.